This TCR beta chain was retrieved from a study of shared clonotypes between healthy human individuals (dated by TCRdb to 2018 to 2020). In the study overall: The cohort comprised two women and a few men aged 18 to 49 years. For each donor, CD4 naive and CD4 memory were each run on three plates, CD8 naive on two plates, and CD8 memory on one plate. Blood TCR repertoires of roughly 5 healthy adults were deeply sequenced to estimate repertoire size and the extent of clonotype sharing between individuals. Different laboratories and diverse techniques were used to prepare libraries and sequence TCR repertoires, to increase sequencing depth and limit assay-specific biases. Leukapheresis yielded between about 0.94 and 8.9 billion PBMCs per donor. Broad study findings and their caveats: Because the study included a small number of donors, the genetic and exposure-history diversity represented was limited. Higher generation probabilities were observed for clonotypes shared by all four sorted-subset donors than for non-shared clonotypes. Estimated clonotype richness was generally larger for naive than for memory subsets. Even with the large sequencing depth, rarefaction of the sorted-subset datasets indicated that sequencing was incomplete. Based on pairwise subsampling, the degree of clonotype sharing among donors was expected to be affected by sequencing depth. Sampling was limited to blood, and TCR repertoires in tissue likely differ from TCR repertoires in blood. Across a handful of donors, approximately 4.6% of naive CD4, roughly 3.3% of naive CD8, 2.3% of memory CD4, and 0.4% to 0.45% of memory CD8 clonotypes were shared.

A distance of 13 bases separates the germline ends of V and J, which lose 2 bases and 7 bases respectively. The CDR3 numbers 14 residues from cysteine through phenylalanine. The entry retains the CDR3 DNA only, 42 bases that are in frame from base 1. Via the germline V gene, CDR1 is SGHTS and CDR2 YDEGEE. Turning to this clone: What this receptor recognizes is not known. Base qualities are missing; no much larger clone stands one base away.

Using the deep immunoSEQ assay, multiplex PCR amplified TCR CDR3 regions from genomic DNA. Genomic DNA extracted from each cell subset was distributed evenly over all wells of several immunoSEQ 96-well plates, and each plate served as one replicate. Each replicate PCR for sorted subsets received about 200 ng genomic DNA, equal to tens of thousands of T cell genomes. Purified libraries were quantified with a Qubit 3.0 fluorometer, sized on a Bioanalyzer 2100, and re-quantified with the KAPA Library Quantification kit. Every immunoSEQ 96-well plate was sequenced on a separate single-read 150-cycle Illumina NextSeq 550 flow cell. Regarding the original processing steps: Because the immunoSEQ output included only junctional sequences and no quality scores, the filtering could not be the same as the filtering used for full-length reads. To assign V/J genes and CDR3, sequences were annotated against IMGT germline references using PyIR, a Python wrapper for IgBLAST v1.9. Reads with weak V/J assignments (E-value above 1e-6), missing CDR3, stop codons, out-of-frame junctions, or ambiguous translated residues were removed. V3J clonotypes were defined as sequences sharing an identical inferred V gene, J gene, and CDR3 amino acid sequence. Percentage overlap between repertoires was computed as shared unique clonotypes divided by the size of the smaller repertoire. Richness of each repertoire was evaluated using RTK rarefaction, the Chao1 estimator, and Recon v2.1 estimates of unobserved clonotypes. Generation probabilities for all TCRbeta clonotypes obtained by the gDNA method from a handful of donors were computed using OLGA. TCRdb limited this immuneACCESS table to in-frame rearrangements with V and J called. A share of clones is missing; checked studies link under half to unresolved V genes, and the rest is unexplained. V, J and clone size derive from that table, while D and trimming were established from the DNA sequence. A total of more than 1 million clones appear in this sample, about four fifths of them only once. The leading ten clones occupy approximately 0.56% of the sample.

The donors were healthy, HIV-negative adults who had no recently reported acute infections or vaccinations. Every donor was a Caucasian adult residing in Nashville, Tennessee, USA. CD4+ T cells were enriched by magnetic negative selection, after which naive cells were positively selected on CD45RA and the negative fraction was taken as the memory subset. Blood was obtained by leukapheresis, after which PBMCs were separated by Ficoll-Histopaque density gradient centrifugation and cryopreserved in liquid nitrogen vapor phase. Analytical flow cytometry was used to check the purity and quantity of each magnetically sorted T cell population. Genomic DNA was isolated from each sorted fraction and quantified by UV absorbance on a Nanodrop 2000c.

Sequenced: memory CD4+ T cells from PBMCs. This specimen's cell subset or site label, interpreted: CD45RA-negative fraction. The rearrangement joined TRBV5-8 to TRBJ1-5; confidence is insufficient to name the D gene. This clonotype was obtained from a man between 18 and 35 years old in good health. Some clones in this sample may be carry-over from other donors' samples. The CDR3: CASSFRTGLQPQHF. In nucleotide form, the sequence is TGTGCCAGCAGCTTTCGAACGGGGTTGCAGCCCCAGCATTTT.